This TCR beta chain was captured by sequencing in a study of T cells in Graves' hyperthyroidism and ophthalmopathy. Germline V gene lookup returns CDR1 SNHLY and CDR2 FYNNEI. This CDR3 has 13 residues. V trimming: 5 bases; J trimming: 5 bases; junction bases outside the gene matches: 3. From RNA transcripts, TCR beta CDR3 regions were amplified. When the TCR CDR3 underwent first-round RT-PCR, the HTBI primer set was used. TCRdb re-analysed the multiplex PCR reads in MiXCR, keeping a single row per CDR3 protein. This sample yields tens of thousands of distinct CDR3 sequences, of which less than 65% are seen a single time; around a third belongs to the top ten.

Sample: peripheral blood or thyroid tissue (not recorded which). This TCR came from a young man with Graves' hyperthyroidism. The J gene is TRBJ2-5, the V gene TRBV2, with 9 positions matching TRBD2. The CDR3 nucleotides read TGTGCCAGCAGTCCTAGCGGGGCGGAGACCCAGTACTTC. This encodes CASSPSGAETQYF.